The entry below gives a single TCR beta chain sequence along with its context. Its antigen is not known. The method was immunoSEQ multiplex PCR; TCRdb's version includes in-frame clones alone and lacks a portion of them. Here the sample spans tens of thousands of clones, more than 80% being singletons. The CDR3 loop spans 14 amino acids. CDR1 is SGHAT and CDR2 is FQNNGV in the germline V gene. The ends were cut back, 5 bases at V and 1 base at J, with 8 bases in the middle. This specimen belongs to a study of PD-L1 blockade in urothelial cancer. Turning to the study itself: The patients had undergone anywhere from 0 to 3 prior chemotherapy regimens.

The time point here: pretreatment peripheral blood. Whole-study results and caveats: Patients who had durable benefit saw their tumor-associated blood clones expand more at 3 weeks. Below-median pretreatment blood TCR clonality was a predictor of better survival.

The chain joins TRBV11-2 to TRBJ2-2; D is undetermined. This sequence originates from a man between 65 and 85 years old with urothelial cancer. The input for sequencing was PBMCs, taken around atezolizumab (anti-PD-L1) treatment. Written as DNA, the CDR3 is TGTGCCAGCAGCCCCCCCCAGAACACCGGGGAGCTGTTTTTT. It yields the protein CASSPPQNTGELFF.